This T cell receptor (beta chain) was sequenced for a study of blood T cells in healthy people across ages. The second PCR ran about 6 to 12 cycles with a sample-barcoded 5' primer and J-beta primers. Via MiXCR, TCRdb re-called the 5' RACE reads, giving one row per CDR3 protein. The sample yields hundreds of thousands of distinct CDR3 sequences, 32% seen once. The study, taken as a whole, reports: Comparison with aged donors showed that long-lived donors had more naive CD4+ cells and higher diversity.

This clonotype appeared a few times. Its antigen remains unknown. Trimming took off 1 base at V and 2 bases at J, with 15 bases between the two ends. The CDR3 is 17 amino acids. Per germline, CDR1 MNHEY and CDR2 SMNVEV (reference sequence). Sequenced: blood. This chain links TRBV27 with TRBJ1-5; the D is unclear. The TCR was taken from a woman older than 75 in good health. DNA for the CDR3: TGTGCCAGCAGTTTATACTTCGGCCAGAATCGCAATCAGCCCCAGCATTTT. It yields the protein CASSLYFGQNRNQPQHF.